This TCR beta chain comes out of a study of PD-1 blockade in classical Hodgkin lymphoma. Study findings and constraints: Newly diagnosed and completely responding patients shared comparable baseline diversity.

The protocol was immunoSEQ multiplex PCR, while the TCRdb copy is restricted to in-frame clones and leaves out a portion. The table records around 40,000 clones, around two thirds of them present only once. CDR1 is LNHDA, CDR2 SQIVND, per germline (reference sequence). With 0 bases removed from V and 2 bases from J, the gap between germline ends came to 6 bases. The CDR3 extends over 14 amino acids. After autologous stem cell transplantation all patients relapsed, and prior brentuximab vedotin exposure differed between cohorts. As to this clone: Its target is unknown.

This chain links TRBV19 with TRBJ2-3; D gene uncertain. This TCR derives from a human donor with classical Hodgkin lymphoma. The sequenced sample was peripheral blood mononuclear cells (PBMCs), obtained at baseline. Written as DNA, the CDR3 is TGTGCCAGTAGTATAGAGGCGACCACAGATACGCAGTATTTT. This codes for CASSIEATTDTQYF.